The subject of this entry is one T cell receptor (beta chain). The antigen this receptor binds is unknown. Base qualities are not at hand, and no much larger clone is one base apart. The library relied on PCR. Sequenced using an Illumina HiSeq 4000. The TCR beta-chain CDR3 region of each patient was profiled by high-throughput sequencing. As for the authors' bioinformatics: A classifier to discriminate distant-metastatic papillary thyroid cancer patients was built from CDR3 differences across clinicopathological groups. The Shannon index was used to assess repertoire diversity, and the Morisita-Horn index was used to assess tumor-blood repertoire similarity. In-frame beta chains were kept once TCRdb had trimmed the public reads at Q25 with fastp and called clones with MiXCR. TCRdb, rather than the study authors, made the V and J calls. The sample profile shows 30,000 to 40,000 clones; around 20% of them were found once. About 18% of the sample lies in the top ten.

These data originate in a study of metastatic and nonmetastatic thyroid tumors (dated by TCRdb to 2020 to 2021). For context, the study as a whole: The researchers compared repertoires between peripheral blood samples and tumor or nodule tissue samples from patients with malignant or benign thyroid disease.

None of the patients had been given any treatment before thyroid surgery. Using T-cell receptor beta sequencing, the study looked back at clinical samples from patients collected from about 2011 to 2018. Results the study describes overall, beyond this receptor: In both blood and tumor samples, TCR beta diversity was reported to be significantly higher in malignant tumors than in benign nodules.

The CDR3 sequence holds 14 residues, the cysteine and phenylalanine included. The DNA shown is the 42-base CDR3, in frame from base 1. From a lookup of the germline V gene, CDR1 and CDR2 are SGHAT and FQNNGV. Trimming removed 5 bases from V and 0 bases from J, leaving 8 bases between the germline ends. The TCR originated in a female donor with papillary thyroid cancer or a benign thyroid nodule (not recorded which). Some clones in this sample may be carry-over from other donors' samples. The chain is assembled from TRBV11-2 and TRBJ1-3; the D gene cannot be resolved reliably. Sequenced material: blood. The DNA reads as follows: TGTGCCAGCAGCCCTCAGTACTCTGGAAACACCATATATTTT. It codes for CASSPQYSGNTIYF.